The clone carrying this T cell receptor beta chain showed up just once. Its antigen remains unidentified. TCRdb's table, derived via immunoSEQ multiplex PCR, lists solely in-frame clones and lacks some. This table holds millions of clones, 85% to 95% found once. Naive CD8 populations comprised CD45RO-negative cells positively selected for CCR7, excluding terminally differentiated effector memory CD45RA+ cells. The trim removed 5 bases at V and 3 bases at J, leaving 5 bases unmatched. Germline CDR1 and CDR2: MNHEY and SMNVEV (reference sequence). The CDR3 runs to 15 residues. The data derive from a study of shared clonotypes between healthy human individuals. Notes on the study in general: Sorted-subset samples were not fully sequenced, rarefaction indicated. Generation probabilities of non-shared clonotypes were lower (relative to those shared by all four donors).

The source of this sequence is a man between 18 and 35 years old in good health. Some clones in this sample may be carry-over from other donors' samples. The chain uses TRBV27 and TRBJ2-7; 12 nucleotides align to TRBD2. The material sequenced was naive CD8+ T cells from PBMCs. This CDR3 reads CASSTRTSGIYEQYF. The CDR3 bases are TGTGCCAGCAGTACACGGACTAGCGGGATCTACGAGCAGTACTTC.